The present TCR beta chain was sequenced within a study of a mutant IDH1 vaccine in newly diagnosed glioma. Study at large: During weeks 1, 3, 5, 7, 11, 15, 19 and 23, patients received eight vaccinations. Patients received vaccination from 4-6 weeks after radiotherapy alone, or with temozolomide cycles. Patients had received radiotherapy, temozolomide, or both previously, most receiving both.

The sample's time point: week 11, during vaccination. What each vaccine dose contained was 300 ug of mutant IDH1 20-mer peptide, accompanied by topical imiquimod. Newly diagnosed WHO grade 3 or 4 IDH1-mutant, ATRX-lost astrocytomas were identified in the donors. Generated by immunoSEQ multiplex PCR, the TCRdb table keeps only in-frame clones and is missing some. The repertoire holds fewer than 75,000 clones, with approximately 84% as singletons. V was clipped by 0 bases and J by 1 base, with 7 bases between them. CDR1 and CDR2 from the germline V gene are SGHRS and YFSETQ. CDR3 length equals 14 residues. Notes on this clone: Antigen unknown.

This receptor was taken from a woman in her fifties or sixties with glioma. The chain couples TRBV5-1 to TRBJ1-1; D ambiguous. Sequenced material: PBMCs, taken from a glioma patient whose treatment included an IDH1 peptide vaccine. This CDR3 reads CASSLEQSNTEAFF. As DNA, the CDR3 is TGCGCCAGCAGCTTGGAACAGTCGAACACTGAAGCTTTCTTT. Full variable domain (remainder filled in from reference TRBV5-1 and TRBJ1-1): KAGVTQTPRYLIKTRGQQVTLSCSPISGHRSVSWYQQTPGQGLQFLFEYFSETQRNKGNFPGRFSGRQFSNSRSEMNVSTLELGDSALYLCASSLEQSNTEAFFGQGTRLTVV.